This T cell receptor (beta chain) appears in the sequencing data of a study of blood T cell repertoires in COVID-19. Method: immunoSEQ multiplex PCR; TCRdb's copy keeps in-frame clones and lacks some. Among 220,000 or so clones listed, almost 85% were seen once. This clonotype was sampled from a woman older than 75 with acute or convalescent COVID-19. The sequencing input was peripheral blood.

DNA of the CDR3: TGCGCCAGCAGCCAAGATGTGAGGGCAGACTATAGCAATCAGCCCCAGCATTTT. Translating it yields CASSQDVRADYSNQPQHF. The rearrangement links TRBV4-1 to TRBJ1-5; D not certain. The germline V and J ends were trimmed by 0 bases and 0 bases, with 15 bases remaining between them. The CDR3 sequence is 18 residues long. The germline V gene encodes CDR1 MGHRA and CDR2 YSYEKL.